The present TCR beta chain was sequenced within a study of T cells in Graves' hyperthyroidism and ophthalmopathy. TCR beta CDR3 regions were amplified from RNA transcripts. The HTBI primer set was used in a first-round RT-PCR of the TCR CDR3. TCRdb re-called the multiplex PCR reads with MiXCR, one entry per CDR3 protein. This sample has around 420,000 distinct CDR3 sequences; 15% to 17% occur once, and the top ten carry 7.5% to 9%. Germline V gene lookup returns CDR1 SQVTM and CDR2 ANQGSEA. The germline V and J ends were trimmed by 4 bases and 2 bases, with 14 bases remaining between them. CDR3 length: 14 amino acids.

The source material was blood. The V call is TRBV29-1, the J call TRBJ1-2; D is uncertain. The receptor's source is a woman under 30 with Graves' hyperthyroidism. CDR3 nucleotides: TGCAGCGTTGTCAGCCCAGGACGGAACTATGGCTACACCTTC. Residues: CSVVSPGRNYGYTF.